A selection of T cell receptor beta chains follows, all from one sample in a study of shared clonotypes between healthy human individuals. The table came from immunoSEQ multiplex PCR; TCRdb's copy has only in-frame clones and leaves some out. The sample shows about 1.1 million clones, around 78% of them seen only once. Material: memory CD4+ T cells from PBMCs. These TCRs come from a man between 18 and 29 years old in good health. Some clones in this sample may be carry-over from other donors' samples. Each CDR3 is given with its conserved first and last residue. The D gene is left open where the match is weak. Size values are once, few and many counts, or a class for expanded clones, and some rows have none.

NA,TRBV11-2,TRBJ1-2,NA,TGTGCCAGCAGCTTCACAGTGGATGGCTACACCTTC,CASSFTVDGYTF
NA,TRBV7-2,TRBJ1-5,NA,TGTGCCAGCAGCTTAGGTGTGAGTAGCAATCAGCCCCAGCATTTT,CASSLGVSSNQPQHF
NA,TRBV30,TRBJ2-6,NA,TGTGCCTGGAGTCTGGGGTACTCTGGGGCCAACGTCCTGACTTTC,CAWSLGYSGANVLTF
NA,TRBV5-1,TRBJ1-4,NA,TGCGCCAGCAGCCCGACTGCTTTACCAACTAATGAAAAACTGTTTTTT,CASSPTALPTNEKLFF
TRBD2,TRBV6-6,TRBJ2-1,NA,TGTGCCAGCATGGATGGGACTAGAATTGGCGAGCAGTTCTTC,CASMDGTRIGEQFF
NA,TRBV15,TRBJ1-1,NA,TGTGCCACCAGCAGAGTAATAGGTAACACTGAAGCTTTCTTT,CATSRVIGNTEAFF
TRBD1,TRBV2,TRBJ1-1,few,TGTGCCGGATCACAGGACAGGATGAACACTGAAGCTTTCTTT,CAGSQDRMNTEAFF
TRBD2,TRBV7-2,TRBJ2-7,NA,TGTGCCAGCAGCTTCGGGACTAGCGGAATCTACGAGCAGTACTTC,CASSFGTSGIYEQYF
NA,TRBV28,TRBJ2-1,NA,TGTGCCAGCAGCCAGTCGTGGGGGAGCTCCTACAATGAGCAGTTCTTC,CASSQSWGSSYNEQFF
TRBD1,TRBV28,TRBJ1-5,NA,TGTGCCAGCAGGGCGGGACAGTTATATCAGCCCCAGCATTTT,CASRAGQLYQPQHF
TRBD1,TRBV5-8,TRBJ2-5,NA,TGTGCCAGCAGCTCCCACTCGGGGACAGGGGGCAGGGAGACCCAGTACTTC,CASSSHSGTGGRETQYF
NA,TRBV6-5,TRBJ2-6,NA,TGTGCCTGCCATTCAGGGTCTGGGGCCAACGTCCTGACTTTC,CACHSGSGANVLTF
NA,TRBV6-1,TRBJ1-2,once,TGTGCCAGCAGTGCCGTCTGGACAGCGGAAAATGGCTACACCTTC,CASSAVWTAENGYTF
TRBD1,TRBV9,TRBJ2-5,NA,TGTGCCAGCAGCGTAGACGACAGGGGAGGCGAGACCCAGTACTTC,CASSVDDRGGETQYF
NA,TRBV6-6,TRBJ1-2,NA,TGTGCCAGCAGTTACTCGATGAACCTCAGGGGCTACACCTTC,CASSYSMNLRGYTF
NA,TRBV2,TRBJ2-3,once,TGTGCCAGCAGCGAAGGGGTGCGACGCGTTATTGATACGCAGTATTTT,CASSEGVRRVIDTQYF
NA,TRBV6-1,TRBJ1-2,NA,TGTGCCAGCAGTGTACAGGTGGACTATGGCTACACCTTC,CASSVQVDYGYTF
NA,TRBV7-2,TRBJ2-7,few,TGTGCCAGCAGCTTAATAATGGGGGCTTCTGCCGAGCAGTACTTC,CASSLIMGASAEQYF
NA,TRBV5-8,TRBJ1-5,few,TGTGCCAGACAGAATCAGCCCCAGCATTTT,CARQNQPQHF
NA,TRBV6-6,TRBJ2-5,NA,TGTGCCAGCAGTTACGGGGGGGAGACCCAGTACTTC,CASSYGGETQYF
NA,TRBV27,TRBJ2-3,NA,TGTGCCAGCAGTTTGTTTCAGGCCGGACCCGGACCTAGCACAGATACGCAGTATTTT,CASSLFQAGPGPSTDTQYF
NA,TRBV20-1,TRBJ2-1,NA,TGCAGTGCTAGTCCGGAAGATGAGCAGTTCTTC,CSASPEDEQFF
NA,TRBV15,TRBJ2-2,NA,TGTGCCACCAGCAGAGATCAGGAAACATTATACACCGGGGAGCTGTTTTTT,CATSRDQETLYTGELFF
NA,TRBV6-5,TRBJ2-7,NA,TGTGCCAGCAGTTACTCTGCGGTGACCTACGAGCAGTACTTC,CASSYSAVTYEQYF
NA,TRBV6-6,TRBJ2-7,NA,TGTGCCAGCAGTTCCACGGACACCACACCTCTGGCCGAGCAGTACTTC,CASSSTDTTPLAEQYF
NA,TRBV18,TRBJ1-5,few,TGTGCCAGCTCACGGGCAATCGGGGAGCCCCAGCATTTT,CASSRAIGEPQHF
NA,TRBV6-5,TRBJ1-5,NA,TGTGCCAGCAGTTACGGTAGCAATCAGCCCCAGCATTTT,CASSYGSNQPQHF
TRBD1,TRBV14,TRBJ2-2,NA,TGTGCCAGCAGCCCACAGGGGTACACCGGGGAGCTGTTTTTT,CASSPQGYTGELFF
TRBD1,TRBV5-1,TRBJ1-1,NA,TGCGCCAGCAGCCGCCTCTCGGGACAGGGGGCTGAAGCTTTCTTT,CASSRLSGQGAEAFF